This TCR beta chain was found in a study of blood T cell repertoires in COVID-19. This table comes from immunoSEQ multiplex PCR, and its TCRdb copy is limited to in-frame clones, with some not included. This table holds approximately 98,000 clones, around 83% found once. The CDR3 has 14 residues. The ends lost 0 bases at V and 7 bases at J; junction bases unmatched: 3. Germline-derived CDR1 and CDR2 are SGDLS and YYNGEE. The sequence derives from a woman in her seventies with acute or convalescent COVID-19. Sequenced input: peripheral blood. The chain is built from TRBV9 and TRBJ1-4, with 7 bases aligning to TRBD1. The CDR3 DNA follows: TGTGCCAGCAGCGTAGGACAGGGATTTGAAAAACTGTTTTTT. Translated, it gives CASSVGQGFEKLFF.